This T cell receptor beta chain was found in a study of radiotherapy plus CTLA-4 blockade in lung cancer. Clones were read by immunoSEQ multiplex PCR, and TCRdb kept only the in-frame ones, dropping some. This table has under 35,000 clones, 60% to 75% appearing once. Germline values: CDR1 MGHRA, CDR2 YSYEKL. The CDR3 contains 14 residues. With V trimmed by 5 bases and J by 2 bases, 3 bases remained unmatched. This sample comprised peripheral blood, obtained from a patient treated with radiotherapy plus ipilimumab. This clonotype was obtained from a human donor with non-small cell lung cancer whose response to radiotherapy plus ipilimumab could not be evaluated. This sequence joins TRBV4-1 and TRBJ1-5; 7 nucleotides align to TRBD1. CDR3 sequence (DNA): TGCGCCAGCAGCAGGGGGCCTGGCAATCAGCCCCAGCATTTT. Amino acids: CASSRGPGNQPQHF.